This TCR beta chain came from a study of T cell responses to AZD1222 COVID-19 vaccine. V was trimmed by 6 bases and J by 3 bases, leaving 11 bases between them. CDR1 is SEHNR, CDR2 FQNEAQ, per germline (reference sequence). This CDR3 contains 13 residues. Clones were sequenced by immunoSEQ multiplex PCR, and TCRdb holds only the in-frame ones, with some missing. The sample lists roughly 200,000 clones, around 94% occurring once. The gene calls are TRBV7-9 and TRBJ1-1; a weak D match, TRBD1 (6 bases). The receptor was isolated from an adult who received the MenACWY meningococcal vaccine as a control. Source: peripheral blood, taken 28 days after the second dose of the MenACWY control vaccine. The CDR3 DNA reads TGTGCCAGCAGGGGGGGCTTGGACACTGAAGCTTTCTTT. This codes for CASRGGLDTEAFF.